Presented here are 29 T cell receptor beta chains from one specimen sequenced in a study of patients and donors after allogeneic stem cell transplantation. TCRdb redid the calling of the RT-PCR reads with MiXCR, one entry per CDR3 protein. The sample has fewer than 500,000 distinct CDR3 sequences, around 16% seen once; the top ten hold roughly 7.2%. Sequencing was done on a sample of blood, either unsorted or a sorted T cell fraction (not recorded which). All receptors come from a human donor who was either an allogeneic HSCT recipient or a stem cell or donor lymphocyte infusion donor (not recorded which). It is not recorded whose cells these are; they may come from a transplant donor.

CDR3 protein: CASSYPGKKDEAFF. The CDR3 DNA is TGTGCCAGCAGCTATCCCGGAAAAAAGGATGAAGCTTTCTTT. This chain links TRBV5-5 with TRBJ1-1, with D hard to call. Germline V gene lookup returns CDR1 SGHKS and CDR2 YYEKEE (reference sequence). The CDR3 length is 14 residues. Trimming took off 3 bases at V and 7 bases at J, with 16 bases between the two ends.

The chain employs TRBV6-1 and TRBJ2-5; D is ambiguous. Germline CDR1 reads MNHNS; CDR2 reads SASEGT. Deletions cut 6 bases from V and 4 bases from J, with 15 bases between. The CDR3 contains 14 residues. CDR3 DNA sequence: TGTGCCAGCAGGGGCTTGGAGAACGGAGAGACCCAGTACTTC. It codes for CASRGLENGETQYF.

This clonotype has a handful of counts. V gene TRBV27 combines with J gene TRBJ2-7; maybe TRBD1 (6 bases). This CDR3 contains 15 residues. V shed 5 bases and J shed 3 bases, with 17 bases lying between them. In germline, CDR1 is MNHEY, CDR2 SMNVEV (reference sequence). The CDR3 DNA reads as TGTGCCAGCAGTCCTTGGGACAAGTTGGGCTACGAGCAGTACTTC. Its protein is CASSPWDKLGYEQYF.

The chain has TRBV18 and TRBJ1-2; possibly TRBD1 for D (5 bases). Germline V gene data show CDR1 as KGHSH and CDR2 as LQKENI. V shed 4 bases and J shed 4 bases, with 16 bases lying between them. This CDR3 spans 15 amino acids. The CDR3 spells CASSLGGNLGYGYTF. The CDR3 DNA reads TGTGCCAGCTCACTCGGGGGGAATCTTGGCTATGGCTACACCTTC.

This clonotype was observed many times. The chain's CDR3 is CASSIRGQGNTEAFF. CDR3 nucleotides: TGTGCCAGTAGTATACGGGGACAGGGGAACACTGAAGCTTTCTTT. The V and J genes are TRBV19 and TRBJ1-1, with 9 positions matching TRBD1. J gave up 1 base and V 2 bases, and 2 bases lay outside the gene matches. Germline values: CDR1 LNHDA, CDR2 SQIVND (reference sequence). This CDR3 region has 15 residues.

This clonotype was counted a few times. The chain uses TRBV9 and TRBJ2-1, with D perhaps assigned TRBD1 or TRBD2 (6 bases each). Germline values: CDR1 SGDLS, CDR2 YYNGEE. Trimming left V 4 bases short and J 2 bases short, with 13 bases between. This CDR3 contains 15 residues. This CDR3 is CASSPRGGTYNEQFF. The CDR3 region has the DNA TGTGCCAGCAGCCCCAGGGGCGGGACCTACAATGAGCAGTTCTTC.

This clonotype was detected only a few times. The chain is built from TRBV4-3 and TRBJ1-2, with a tentative D call TRBD1 (5 bases). Trimming pared 2 bases from V and 4 bases from J, leaving 14 bases between. The CDR3 is 15 amino acids. Germline CDR1 and CDR2: LGHNA and YSLEER. The CDR3: CASSQKGRGSYGYTF. The CDR3 DNA reads as TGCGCCAGCAGCCAAAAAGGGAGGGGCAGCTATGGCTACACCTTC.

V gene TRBV10-3 combines with J gene TRBJ2-5, with a tentative D call TRBD1 (5 bases). The CDR3 is made up of 13 amino acids. V was shortened by 6 bases and J by 4 bases, with 12 bases between the two germline ends. Germline V gene sequence: CDR1 ENHRY, CDR2 SYGVKD. The CDR3 region has the DNA TGTGCCATCAGCGCTCAGGGCGCAGAGACCCAGTACTTC. Translated: CAISAQGAETQYF.

This clonotype was counted only a few times. J is TRBJ1-1 and V is TRBV11-2; TRBD1 might be the D (5 bases). The V end lost 2 bases, the J end lost 3 bases, and 22 bases lay between the germline ends. This CDR3 has 18 amino acids. In germline, CDR1 is SGHAT, CDR2 FQNNGV. DNA of the CDR3: TGTGCCAGCAGCTTATTTATGAGGGGCTCTTTGAAGGACACTGAAGCTTTCTTT. This codes for CASSLFMRGSLKDTEAFF.

This chain joins TRBV20-1 and TRBJ1-3, with D unclear. Germline V gene lookup returns CDR1 DFQATT and CDR2 SNEGSKA (reference sequence). The CDR3 covers 15 residues. V lost 6 bases and J 7 bases, leaving 22 bases between the germline ends. For the CDR3, the DNA is TGCAGTGCCGCAGCCGGGGTACCTACGTCGAACACCATATATTTT. Protein product: CSAAAGVPTSNTIYF.

The V call is TRBV4-1, the J call TRBJ2-7, with 7 nucleotides matching TRBD1. Germline lookup yields CDR1 MGHRA and CDR2 YSYEKL. The V segment lost 4 bases and the J segment 2 bases; nucleotides outside the gene matches: 5. This CDR3 is built from 14 residues. CDR3 residues: CASSPWTGTYEQYF. The DNA of the CDR3 is TGCGCCAGCAGCCCCTGGACAGGAACCTACGAGCAGTACTTC.

This clonotype was detected only a few times. V usage is TRBV7-2 and J usage is TRBJ1-1; perhaps TRBD1 as D (5 bases). V lost 0 bases to trimming and J lost 4 bases, with 12 bases between them. This CDR3 comprises 15 residues. In germline, CDR1 is SGHTA, CDR2 FQGNSA. CDR3 sequence reads: CASSLAGAGSTEAFF. The CDR3 DNA is TGTGCCAGCAGCTTAGCAGGGGCGGGGAGCACTGAAGCTTTCTTT.

This clonotype turned up a few times. V is TRBV6-5 and J is TRBJ2-3, with D possibly being TRBD2 (5 bases). There are 17 residues in the CDR3. The ends were cut back, 0 bases at V and 1 base at J, with 14 bases in the middle. CDR1 and CDR2 (germline): MNHEY, SVGAGI. The CDR3, as DNA: TGTGCCAGCAGTTACTCGAGGGCAGATTATGGCACAGATACGCAGTATTTT. Translated: CASSYSRADYGTDTQYF.

A word on this clonotype: Just one base apart from a much larger clone, this may be a read error. This chain connects TRBV20-1 to TRBJ2-7; 11 bases agree with TRBD2. From germline, CDR1 is DFQATT and CDR2 SNEGSKA (reference sequence). This CDR3 comprises 14 residues. Losses at the gene ends were 2 bases for V and 9 bases for J; bases not matched to a gene: 9. CDR3 sequence: CSARPTSGKSRQYF. The CDR3 coding sequence is TGCAGTGCTAGACCGACTAGCGGGAAGAGCAGGCAGTACTTC.

This clonotype turned up a few times. The chain employs TRBV20-1 and TRBJ1-1; perhaps TRBD1 as D (5 bases). Germline-derived CDR1 and CDR2 are DFQATT and SNEGSKA (reference sequence). CDR3 length equals 12 residues. The V and J ends lost 3 bases and 1 base respectively, with 6 bases between them. CDR3 sequence: CSARGENTEAFF. The CDR3 DNA is TGCAGTGCTAGGGGGGAGAACACTGAAGCTTTCTTT.

The J gene is TRBJ2-1, the V gene TRBV24-1, with TRBD2 matching 9 bases. After removal of 4 bases from V and 5 bases from J, the junction contained 17 bases not matched to a gene. The germline gives CDR1 KGHDR, CDR2 SFDVKD. This CDR3 has 19 residues. The DNA of the CDR3 is TGTGCCACCAGTGAGACTCCCCTCCTCTGGCGGGAGGGAAACAATGAGCAGTTCTTC. It codes for CATSETPLLWREGNNEQFF.

This clonotype was seen more than once but under ten times. CDR3 DNA: TGCAGCGTGGAACACGGGACCCAGTACTTC. Translation gives CSVEHGTQYF. The chain carries TRBV29-1 and TRBJ2-5; D remains unclear. With 6 bases removed from V and 7 bases from J, the gap between germline ends came to 9 bases. CDR1 is SQVTM and CDR2 is ANQGSEA in the germline V gene. The CDR3 has 10 residues.

The gene calls are TRBV5-4 and TRBJ2-1; D ambiguous. With 0 bases removed from V and 7 bases from J, the gap between germline ends came to 5 bases. CDR1 and CDR2 (germline): SGHNT, YYREEE (reference sequence). The CDR3 is 12 amino acids. CDR3 amino acids: CASSLEENEQFF. DNA of the CDR3: TGTGCCAGCAGCTTGGAGGAGAATGAGCAGTTCTTC.

The V call is TRBV14, the J call TRBJ2-6, with TRBD1 identical over 9 bases. CDR3 length equals 17 residues. V shed 10 bases and J 4 bases; nucleotides not matched to a gene: 14. Germline CDR1 reads SGHDN; CDR2 reads FVKESK. The CDR3 loop reads CATLDGTGPAGANVLTF. The CDR3 DNA follows: TGTGCCACTCTCGATGGGACAGGGCCAGCGGGGGCCAACGTCCTGACTTTC.

The J gene is TRBJ2-7, the V gene TRBV11-2, with 9 positions matching TRBD2. J gave up 0 bases and V 4 bases, and 10 bases lay outside the gene matches. The CDR3 has 17 residues. Per germline, CDR1 SGHAT and CDR2 FQNNGV. CDR3 sequence: CASSSRIAGALSYEQYF. CDR3 sequence (DNA): TGTGCCAGCAGCTCCCGAATAGCGGGAGCCCTCTCCTACGAGCAGTACTTC.

This clonotype has more than one count but fewer than ten. V and J are TRBV7-8 and TRBJ1-3, with D possibly being TRBD1 (6 bases). V gave up 4 bases and J gave up 0 bases, with 25 bases separating them. This CDR3 is built from 20 residues. Germline V CDR1 and CDR2: SGHVS, FQNEAQ. The CDR3 sequence: CASSSYLDRLRLSSGNTIYF. CDR3 DNA: TGTGCCAGCAGCTCCTATCTCGACAGGTTGCGTCTTAGCTCTGGAAACACCATATATTTT.

The rearrangement uses TRBV20-1 and TRBJ1-1, with D perhaps TRBD1 (5 bases). V lost 6 bases, J lost 0 bases, and 17 bases lay in between. The CDR3 consists of 15 residues. The germline gives CDR1 DFQATT, CDR2 SNEGSKA (reference sequence). This CDR3 is CSAPSGTALNTEAFF. The CDR3 DNA sequence: TGCAGTGCGCCCTCAGGGACGGCGTTGAACACTGAAGCTTTCTTT.

The V call is TRBV7-9, the J call TRBJ1-1; D not resolved. The V gene lost 5 bases and the J gene lost 0 bases, with 7 bases spanning the gap. Germline V CDR1 and CDR2: SEHNR, FQNEAQ (reference sequence). CDR3 length equals 13 residues. The CDR3 sequence is CASSDQLNTEAFF. The DNA of the CDR3 is TGTGCCAGCAGCGATCAGCTGAACACTGAAGCTTTCTTT. Together with reference TRBV7-9 and TRBJ1-1, the CDR3 gives the full variable domain: DTGVSQNPRHKITKRGQNVTFRCDPISEHNRLYWYRQTLGQGPEFLTYFQNEAQLEKSRLLSDRFSAERPKGSFSTLEIQRTEQGDSAMYLCASSDQLNTEAFFGQGTRLTVV.

This chain joins TRBV12-3 or TRBV12-4 and TRBJ1-5; perhaps TRBD1 as D (5 bases). V gave up 7 bases and J gave up 2 bases, with 12 bases separating them. The CDR3 runs to 14 residues. The CDR3 nucleotides are TGTGCCAGCATGGGGGGAAGGGGCAATCAGCCCCAGCATTTT. Its translation is CASMGGRGNQPQHF.

The rearrangement links TRBV12-3 or TRBV12-4 to TRBJ2-7, with 11 nucleotides matching TRBD1. This CDR3 contains 15 residues. V trimming: 4 bases; J trimming: 4 bases; junction bases outside the gene matches: 6. The CDR3 protein is CASSSPGQGVYEQYF. In nucleotides, the CDR3 is TGTGCCAGCAGTTCACCGGGACAGGGGGTTTACGAGCAGTACTTC.

The chain carries TRBV9 and TRBJ2-1, with D perhaps TRBD1 (6 bases). V was clipped by 4 bases and J by 4 bases, with 18 bases between them. The CDR3 is made up of 16 amino acids. In germline, CDR1 is SGDLS, CDR2 YYNGEE. CDR3 loop: CASSLSGARPYNEQFF. As DNA, the CDR3 is TGTGCCAGCAGCCTTTCAGGGGCCCGCCCTTACAATGAGCAGTTCTTC. Together with reference TRBV9 and TRBJ2-1, the CDR3 gives the full variable domain: DSGVTQTPKHLITATGQRVTLRCSPRSGDLSVYWYQQSLDQGLQFLIQYYNGEERAKGNILERFSAQQFPDLHSELNLSSLELGDSALYFCASSLSGARPYNEQFFGPGTRLTVL.

This clonotype was seen repeatedly, ten times or more. The chain has TRBV12-3 or TRBV12-4 and TRBJ1-1, with 8 bases aligning to TRBD1. The J segment lost 8 bases and the V segment lost 6 bases, leaving 8 bases of the junction unmatched. The CDR3 spans 13 residues. CDR3 in amino acids: CASSFDRGREAFF. The CDR3 nucleotides are TGTGCCAGCAGCTTTGACAGGGGCAGAGAAGCTTTCTTT.

The V call is TRBV6-5, the J call TRBJ2-7, with D possibly being TRBD2 (5 bases). V shed 1 base and J shed 2 bases, with 21 bases lying between them. The CDR3 has 18 residues. CDR1 is MNHEY, CDR2 SVGAGI, per germline. The CDR3 reads CASSYFPWGAEMAYEQYF. DNA for the CDR3: TGTGCCAGCAGTTACTTCCCCTGGGGAGCGGAGATGGCCTACGAGCAGTACTTC.

The gene calls are TRBV20-1 and TRBJ2-2, with no clear D. Looked up from germline, CDR1 is DFQATT and CDR2 is SNEGSKA (reference sequence). V lost 1 base and J lost 3, with 6 bases in between. The CDR3 covers 13 residues. The CDR3 DNA reads TGCAGTGCTAGAGGACTCCACACCGGGGAGCTGTTTTTT. This gives the protein CSARGLHTGELFF.